This T cell receptor (beta chain) was sequenced during a study of cytomegalovirus exposure and HLA in healthy donors. General observations from the study: Later analysis demonstrated an association between a missense DCLRE1C variant and TCR beta V- and J-gene trimming. Across donors, most TCRs were seen rarely, yet some public ones were widespread. Apparent HLA restriction characterized most CMV-associated TCR beta chains in a later analysis. TRBV6-2, TRBV6-3 and some other V segments were unresolvable in 87-base-pair reads.

Turning to this clone: Its antigen remains unidentified.

CDR1 and CDR2 (germline): SGHVS, FNYEAQ. The CDR3 has 17 amino acids. V was cut by 1 base and J by 7 bases, with 22 bases left in between. With 60 Vbeta and 13 Jbeta primers, the PCR was carried out. Profiling relied on immunoSEQ multiplex PCR, and the TCRdb table lists in-frame clones only, not all of them. This sample has some 180,000 clones, with around 90% found just once. V is TRBV7-6 and J is TRBJ1-1, with D maybe TRBD1 (5 bases). The sequenced sample consisted of PBMCs. The receptor comes from a boy aged 2-9 years in good health and CMV-seronegative. CDR3 nucleotides: TGTGCCAGCAGCTTAGTGGCGGCCCCGCGTGGGGCCATTGAAGCTTTCTTT. This translates into CASSLVAAPRGAIEAFF.